This T cell receptor (beta chain) comes out of a study of identical twins. Each donor was a healthy Caucasian. This clonotype showed up just a few times. Its antigen remains unidentified. Overall study results and limits: Not following the same donors, the study drew its conclusions from cross-sectional statistical analysis. Out-of-frame alpha sequences shared by twins showed excess low generation probability.

Addition of a universal primer site occurred through template switching, and cDNA carried unique molecular identifiers. TCRdb reprocessed the 5' RACE reads via MiXCR and lists one record per CDR3 protein. Of approximately 620,000 distinct CDR3 sequences listed, 8.5% to 9.5% are singletons. The sample was also linked to a second study, of yellow fever vaccine responses in identical twins.

Sequenced material: PBMCs. This TCR came from a woman between 18 and 29 years old in good health.

CDR3 sequence: CATSGGQDPGQPQHF. In nucleotides, the CDR3 is TGTGCCACCAGCGGCGGTCAGGACCCAGGTCAGCCCCAGCATTTT. The chain combines TRBV15 with TRBJ1-5; D remains ambiguous. This CDR3 has 15 amino acids. Germline loops: CDR1 LNHNV, CDR2 YYDKDF (reference sequence). Deletions cut 5 bases from V and 6 bases from J, with 17 bases between.